The sequence of this T cell receptor beta chain was determined in a study of cytomegalovirus exposure and HLA in healthy donors. Primers: 60 Vbeta forward and 13 Jbeta reverse. Clones were read by immunoSEQ multiplex PCR, and TCRdb kept only the in-frame ones, dropping some. This sample yields 140,000 or so clones, of which 65% to 85% are seen a single time; approximately 3.6% belongs to the top ten. CDR3 size: 13 residues. Per the germline V gene, CDR1 is SQVTM and CDR2 is ANQGSEA. Trimming left V 8 bases short and J 8 bases short, with 19 bases between. Overall study findings and caveats: Some V segments, TRBV6-2 and TRBV6-3 among them, were indistinguishable and were therefore excluded.

As for this clone: No antigen is known for it.

The sequence was obtained from a male donor in good health and CMV-seronegative. The chain links TRBV29-1 to TRBJ2-1, with a tentative D call TRBD2 (6 bases). Sequencing input: PBMCs. The CDR3 reads CSSGGGFIDEQFF. The CDR3 nucleotides read TGCAGCTCCGGTGGAGGGTTTATCGATGAGCAGTTCTTC.